This TCR beta chain stems from a study of Ad26.COV2.S vaccination and SARS-CoV-2 variants. Findings of the study overall: Estimates derived from TCR breadth and depth analyses may have underestimated total T cell responses. Reports say spike-specific CD8+ and CD4+ T cell responses covered substantial breadth after vaccination.

Treatment in this sample: 19 received Ad26.COV2.S at low or high dose, single or two shots; several received placebo; per-sample allocation not given. All samples were drawn on day 63, counting from the first vaccine or placebo injection. The donor was a Boston adult aged 18-55 years. An Ad26 vector was used to express Wuhan-strain SARS-CoV-2 spike as the vaccine. On this clone itself: The antigen remains unidentified.

The CDR3 has 13 residues. Germline V CDR1 and CDR2: SGHDN, FVKESK. The V end was cut by 4 bases, the J end by 12 bases, with 18 bases between. Measured with immunoSEQ multiplex PCR; TCRdb has only the in-frame clones, and not every one. The sample carries roughly 410,000 clones, about four fifths recorded once. The sample was peripheral blood, taken in a trial of Ad26.COV2.S vaccine versus placebo. This sequence originates from a person between 18 and 65 years old who received the Ad26.COV2.S COVID-19 vaccine or a placebo. The V and J genes are TRBV14 and TRBJ1-2, with D tentatively TRBD1 (6 bases). The CDR3 loop reads CASSPGGAAFHTF. The CDR3 DNA is TGTGCCAGCAGCCCGGGGGGGGCGGCCTTTCACACCTTC.